Given below is one T cell receptor (beta chain) in context. Its antigen is undetermined. Germline V gene sequence: CDR1 SEHNR, CDR2 FQNEAQ (reference sequence). V lost 6 bases to trimming and J lost 5 bases, with 10 bases between them. The CDR3 is 12 residues long. The source of the sample is a study of resident and recirculating memory T cells in vitiligo. The study's findings and limits: Non-conserved TCRs across sites and patients suggested distinct clones per lesion.

Clones were sequenced by immunoSEQ multiplex PCR, and TCRdb holds only the in-frame ones, with some missing. The sample records roughly 40,000 clones, around nine tenths being singletons. Stable patients also lacked confetti depigmentation, a sign of active vitiligo. The sequence was obtained from a male donor with vitiligo. This chain links TRBV7-9 with TRBJ2-5; D unresolved. The material sequenced was blood. The CDR3 DNA follows: TGTGCCAGCAGTTTCCTAGACGAGACCCAGTACTTC. It specifies CASSFLDETQYF. The full variable domain, completed using reference TRBV7-9 and TRBJ2-5, is DTGVSQNPRHKITKRGQNVTFRCDPISEHNRLYWYRQTLGQGPEFLTYFQNEAQLEKSRLLSDRFSAERPKGSFSTLEIQRTEQGDSAMYLCASSFLDETQYFGPGTRLLVL.